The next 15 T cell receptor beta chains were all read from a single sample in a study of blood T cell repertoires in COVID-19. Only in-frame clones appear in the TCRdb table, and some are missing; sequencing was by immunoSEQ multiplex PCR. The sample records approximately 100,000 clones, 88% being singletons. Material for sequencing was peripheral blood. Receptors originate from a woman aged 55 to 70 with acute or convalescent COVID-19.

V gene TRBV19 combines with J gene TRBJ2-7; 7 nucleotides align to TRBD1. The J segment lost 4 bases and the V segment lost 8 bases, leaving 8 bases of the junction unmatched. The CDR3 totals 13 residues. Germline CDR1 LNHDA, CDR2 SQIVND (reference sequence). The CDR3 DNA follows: TGTGCCAGTTCCTCGGCAGGGGGATACGAGCAGTACTTC. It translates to CASSSAGGYEQYF.

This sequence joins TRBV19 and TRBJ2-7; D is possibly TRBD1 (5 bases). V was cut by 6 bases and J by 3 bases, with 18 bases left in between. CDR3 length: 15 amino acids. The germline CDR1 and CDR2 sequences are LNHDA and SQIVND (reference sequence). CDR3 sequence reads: CASRRGTTQNYEQYF. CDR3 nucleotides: TGTGCCAGTAGAAGGGGAACGACGCAGAACTACGAGCAGTACTTC.

The CDR3 region is CASSSQGVGNQPQHF. The CDR3 nucleotides read TGTGCCAGTAGTAGCCAGGGGGTCGGCAATCAGCCCCAGCATTTT. The chain combines TRBV19 with TRBJ1-5; the match to TRBD1 covers 7 bases. Per germline, CDR1 LNHDA and CDR2 SQIVND (reference sequence). The CDR3 runs to 15 residues. Trimming at V came to 4 bases and at J to 2 bases, leaving 5 bases not matched to a gene.

This chain's CDR3 is CASSFRDRNGELFF. DNA of the CDR3: TGTGCCAGCAGCTTCCGGGACAGGAACGGGGAGCTGTTTTTT. This chain joins TRBV7-3 and TRBJ2-2; TRBD1 agrees at 8 bases. V trimming: 3 bases; J trimming: 7 bases; junction bases outside the gene matches: 4. CDR3 length: 14 residues. Per the germline V gene, CDR1 is SGHTA and CDR2 is FQGTGA.

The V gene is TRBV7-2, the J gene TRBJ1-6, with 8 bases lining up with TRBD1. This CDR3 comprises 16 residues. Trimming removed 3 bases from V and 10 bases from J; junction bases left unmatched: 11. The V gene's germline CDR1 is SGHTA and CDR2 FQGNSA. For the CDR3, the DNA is TGTGCCAGCAGCTTCCATGGACAGGGATTAAGGTCACCCCTCCACTTT. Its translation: CASSFHGQGLRSPLHF. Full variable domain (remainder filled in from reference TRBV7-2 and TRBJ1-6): GAGVSQSPSNKVTEKGKDVELRCDPISGHTALYWYRQSLGQGLEFLIYFQGNSAPDKSGLPSDRFSAERTGGSVSTLTIQRTQQEDSAVYLCASSFHGQGLRSPLHFGNGTRLTVT.

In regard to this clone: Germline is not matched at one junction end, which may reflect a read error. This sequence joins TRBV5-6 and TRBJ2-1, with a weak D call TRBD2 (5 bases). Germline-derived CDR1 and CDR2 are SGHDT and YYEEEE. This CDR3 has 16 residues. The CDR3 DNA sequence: TGTGCCAGCAGCCCTGACTACTCGAGCTCCTGCAATGAGCAGTTCTTC. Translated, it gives CASSPDYSSSCNEQFF.

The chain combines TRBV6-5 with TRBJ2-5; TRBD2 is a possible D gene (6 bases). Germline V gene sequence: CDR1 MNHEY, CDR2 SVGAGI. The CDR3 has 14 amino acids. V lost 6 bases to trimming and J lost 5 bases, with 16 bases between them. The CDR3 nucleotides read TGTGCCAGCAGGGAGGGAGGCGGTCGTGAGACCCAGTACTTC. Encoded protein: CASREGGGRETQYF.

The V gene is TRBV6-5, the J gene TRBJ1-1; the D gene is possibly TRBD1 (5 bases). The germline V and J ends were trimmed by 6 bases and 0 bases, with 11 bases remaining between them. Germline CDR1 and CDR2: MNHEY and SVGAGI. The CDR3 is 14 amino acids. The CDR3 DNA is TGTGCCAGCAGGCAAGGGGATATGAACACTGAAGCTTTCTTT. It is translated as CASRQGDMNTEAFF.

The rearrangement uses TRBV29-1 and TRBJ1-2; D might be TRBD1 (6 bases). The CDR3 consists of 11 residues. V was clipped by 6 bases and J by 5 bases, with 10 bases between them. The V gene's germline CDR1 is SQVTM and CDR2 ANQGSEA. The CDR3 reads CSVSTGYGYTF. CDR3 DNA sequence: TGCAGCGTGAGTACAGGGTATGGCTACACCTTC. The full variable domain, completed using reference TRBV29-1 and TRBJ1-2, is SAVISQKPSRDICQRGTSLTIQCQVDSQVTMMFWYRQQPGQSLTLIATANQGSEATYESGFVIDKFPISRPNLTFSTLTVSNMSPEDSSIYLCSVSTGYGYTFGSGTRLTVV.

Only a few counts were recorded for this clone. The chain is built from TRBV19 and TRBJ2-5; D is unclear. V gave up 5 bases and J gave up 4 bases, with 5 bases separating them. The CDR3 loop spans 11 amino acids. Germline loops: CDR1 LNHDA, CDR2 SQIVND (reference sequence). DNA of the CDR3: TGTGCCAGTAGTTCGGGAGAGACCCAGTACTTC. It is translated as CASSSGETQYF.

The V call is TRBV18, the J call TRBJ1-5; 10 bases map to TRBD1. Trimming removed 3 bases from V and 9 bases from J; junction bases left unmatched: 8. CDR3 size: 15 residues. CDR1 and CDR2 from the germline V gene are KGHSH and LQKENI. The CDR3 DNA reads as TGTGCCAGCTCACCCGGGACAGGGGCCAGTATGCCCCAGCATTTT. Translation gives CASSPGTGASMPQHF.

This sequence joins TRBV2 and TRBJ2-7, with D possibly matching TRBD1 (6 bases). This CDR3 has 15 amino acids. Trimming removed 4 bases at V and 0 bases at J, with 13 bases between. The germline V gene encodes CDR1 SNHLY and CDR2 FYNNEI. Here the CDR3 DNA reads TGTGCCAGCAGTGCCCCTCGACAGGTCTCCTACGAGCAGTACTTC. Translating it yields CASSAPRQVSYEQYF.

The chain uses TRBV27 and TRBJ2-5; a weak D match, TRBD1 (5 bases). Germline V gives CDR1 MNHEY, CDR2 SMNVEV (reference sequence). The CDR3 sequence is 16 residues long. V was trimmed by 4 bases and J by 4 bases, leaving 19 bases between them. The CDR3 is CASSSRTRGRIETQYF. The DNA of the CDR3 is TGTGCCAGCAGTTCAAGAACAAGGGGTAGGATAGAGACCCAGTACTTC.

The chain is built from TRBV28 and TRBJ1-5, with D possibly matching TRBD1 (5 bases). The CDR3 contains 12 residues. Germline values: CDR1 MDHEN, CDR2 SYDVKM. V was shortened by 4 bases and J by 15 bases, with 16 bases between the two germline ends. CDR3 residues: CASSSSTGSRHF. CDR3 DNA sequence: TGTGCCAGCAGTTCGTCTACAGGTTCTAGGCATTTT.

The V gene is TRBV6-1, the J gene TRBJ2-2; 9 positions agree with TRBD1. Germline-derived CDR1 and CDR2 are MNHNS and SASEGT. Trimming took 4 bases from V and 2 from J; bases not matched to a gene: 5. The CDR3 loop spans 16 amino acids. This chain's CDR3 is CASSASGQGNTGELFF. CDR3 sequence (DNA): TGTGCCAGCAGTGCTTCGGGACAGGGAAACACCGGGGAGCTGTTTTTT.